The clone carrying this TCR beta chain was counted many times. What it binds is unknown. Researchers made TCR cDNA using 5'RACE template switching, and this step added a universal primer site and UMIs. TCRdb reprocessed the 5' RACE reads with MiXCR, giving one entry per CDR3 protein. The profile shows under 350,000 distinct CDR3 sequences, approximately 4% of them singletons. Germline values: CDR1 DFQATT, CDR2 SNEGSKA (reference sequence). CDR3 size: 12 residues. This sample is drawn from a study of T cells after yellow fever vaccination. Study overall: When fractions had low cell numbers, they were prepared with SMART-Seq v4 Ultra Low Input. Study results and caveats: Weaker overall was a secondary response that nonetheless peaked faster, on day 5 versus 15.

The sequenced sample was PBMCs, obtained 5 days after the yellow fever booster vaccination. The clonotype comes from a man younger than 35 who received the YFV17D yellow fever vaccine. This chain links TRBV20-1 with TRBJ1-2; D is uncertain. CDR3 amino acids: CSAGRVSYGYTF. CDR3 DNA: TGCAGCGCTGGGAGGGTTTCCTATGGCTACACCTTC.